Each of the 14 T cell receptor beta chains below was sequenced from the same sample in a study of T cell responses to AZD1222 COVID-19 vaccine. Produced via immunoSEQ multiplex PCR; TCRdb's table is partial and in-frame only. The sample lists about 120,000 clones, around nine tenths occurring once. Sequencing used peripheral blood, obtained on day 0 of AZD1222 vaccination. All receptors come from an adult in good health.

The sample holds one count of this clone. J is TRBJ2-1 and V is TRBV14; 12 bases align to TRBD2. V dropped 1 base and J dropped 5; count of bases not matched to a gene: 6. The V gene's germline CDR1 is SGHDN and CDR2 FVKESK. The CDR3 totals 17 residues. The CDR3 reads CASSQVALAGGHNEQFF. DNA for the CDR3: TGTGCCAGCAGCCAAGTGGCCCTAGCGGGAGGGCACAATGAGCAGTTCTTC. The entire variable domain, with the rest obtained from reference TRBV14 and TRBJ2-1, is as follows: EAGVTQFPSHSVIEKGQTVTLRCDPISGHDNLYWYRRVMGKEIKFLLHFVKESKQDESGMPNNRFLAERTGGTYSTLKVQPAELEDSGVYFCASSQVALAGGHNEQFFGPGTRLTVL.

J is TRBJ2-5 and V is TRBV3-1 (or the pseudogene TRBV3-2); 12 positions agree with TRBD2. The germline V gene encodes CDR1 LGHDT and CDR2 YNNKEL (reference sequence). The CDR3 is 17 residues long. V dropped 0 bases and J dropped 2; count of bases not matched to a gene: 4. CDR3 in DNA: TGTGCCAGCAGCCAAGAAAAACTAGCGGGAGGACAAGAGACCCAGTACTTC. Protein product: CASSQEKLAGGQETQYF.

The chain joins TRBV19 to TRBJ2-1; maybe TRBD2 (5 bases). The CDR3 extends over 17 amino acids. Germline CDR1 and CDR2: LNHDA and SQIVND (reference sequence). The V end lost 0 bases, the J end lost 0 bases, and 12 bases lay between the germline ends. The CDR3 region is CASSIETPAASYNEQFF. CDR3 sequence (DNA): TGTGCCAGTAGTATAGAAACCCCAGCGGCCTCCTACAATGAGCAGTTCTTC.

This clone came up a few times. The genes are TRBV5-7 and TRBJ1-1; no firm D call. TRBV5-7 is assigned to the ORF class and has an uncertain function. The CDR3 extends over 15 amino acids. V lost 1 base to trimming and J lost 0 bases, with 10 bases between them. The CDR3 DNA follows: TGTGCCAGCAGCTTGAGACCATTTATGAACACTGAAGCTTTCTTT. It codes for CASSLRPFMNTEAFF.

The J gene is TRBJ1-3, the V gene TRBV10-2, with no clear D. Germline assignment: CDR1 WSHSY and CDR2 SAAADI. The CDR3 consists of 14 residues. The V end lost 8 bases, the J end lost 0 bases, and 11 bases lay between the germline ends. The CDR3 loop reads CASQKGGSGNTIYF. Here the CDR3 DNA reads TGCGCCAGCCAGAAGGGCGGCTCTGGAAACACCATATATTTT.

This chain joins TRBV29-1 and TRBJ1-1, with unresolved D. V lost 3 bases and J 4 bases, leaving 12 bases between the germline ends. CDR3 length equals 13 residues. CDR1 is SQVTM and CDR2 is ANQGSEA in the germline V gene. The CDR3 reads CSVEVGVGTEAFF. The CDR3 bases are TGCAGCGTTGAGGTCGGGGTGGGCACTGAAGCTTTCTTT.

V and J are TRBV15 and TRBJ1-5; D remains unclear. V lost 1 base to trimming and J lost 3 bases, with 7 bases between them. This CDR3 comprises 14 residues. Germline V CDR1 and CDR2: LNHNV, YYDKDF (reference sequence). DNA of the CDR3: TGTGCCACCAGCAGAGGCAGGAACAATCAGCCCCAGCATTTT. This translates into CATSRGRNNQPQHF.

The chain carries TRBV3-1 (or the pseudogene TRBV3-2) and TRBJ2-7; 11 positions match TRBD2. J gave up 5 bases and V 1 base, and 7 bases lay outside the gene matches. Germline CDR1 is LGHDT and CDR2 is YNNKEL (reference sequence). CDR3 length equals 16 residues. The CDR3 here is CASSQVLAGGRNEQYF. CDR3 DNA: TGTGCCAGCAGCCAAGTCCTAGCGGGAGGTAGGAACGAGCAGTACTTC.

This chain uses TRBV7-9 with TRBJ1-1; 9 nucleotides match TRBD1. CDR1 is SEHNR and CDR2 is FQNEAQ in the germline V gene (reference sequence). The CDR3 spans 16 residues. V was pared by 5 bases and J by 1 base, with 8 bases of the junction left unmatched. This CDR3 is CASSPGTGSRNTEAFF. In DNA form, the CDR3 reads TGTGCCAGCAGCCCTGGGACAGGGAGTCGGAACACTGAAGCTTTCTTT.

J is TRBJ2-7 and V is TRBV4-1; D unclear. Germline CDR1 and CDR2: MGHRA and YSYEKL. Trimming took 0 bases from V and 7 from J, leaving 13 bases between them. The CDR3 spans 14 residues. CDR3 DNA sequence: TGCGCCAGCAGCCAAGATCACGCCCTCGGGGAGCAGTACTTC. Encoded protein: CASSQDHALGEQYF.

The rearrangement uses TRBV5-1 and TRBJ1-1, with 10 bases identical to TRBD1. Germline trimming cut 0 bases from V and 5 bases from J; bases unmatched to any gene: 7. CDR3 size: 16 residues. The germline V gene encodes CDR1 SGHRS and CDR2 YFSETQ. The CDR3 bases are TGCGCCAGCAGCTTGGGACAGGGGGCAATGGTTACTGAAGCTTTCTTT. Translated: CASSLGQGAMVTEAFF.

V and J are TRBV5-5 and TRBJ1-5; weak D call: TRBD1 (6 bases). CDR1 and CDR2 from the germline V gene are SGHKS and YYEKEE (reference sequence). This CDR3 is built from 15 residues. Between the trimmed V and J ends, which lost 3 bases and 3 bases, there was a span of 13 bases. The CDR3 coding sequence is TGTGCCAGCAGCTCCTCGACAGGCTACAATCAGCCCCAGCATTTT. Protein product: CASSSSTGYNQPQHF.

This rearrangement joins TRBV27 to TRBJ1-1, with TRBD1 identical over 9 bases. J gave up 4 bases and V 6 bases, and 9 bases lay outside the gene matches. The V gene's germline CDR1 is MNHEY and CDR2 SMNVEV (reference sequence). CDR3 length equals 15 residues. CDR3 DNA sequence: TGTGCCAGCAGAGACAGGGGGGGTTTAAGCACTGAAGCTTTCTTT. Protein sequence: CASRDRGGLSTEAFF.

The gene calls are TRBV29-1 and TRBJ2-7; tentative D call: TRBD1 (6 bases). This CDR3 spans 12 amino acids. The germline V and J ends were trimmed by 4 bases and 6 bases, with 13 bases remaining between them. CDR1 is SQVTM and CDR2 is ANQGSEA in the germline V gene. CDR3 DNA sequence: TGCAGCGTTGTCAGGGGCCGGTCCGAGCAGTACTTC. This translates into CSVVRGRSEQYF.